What follows are 24 T cell receptor beta chains derived from one specimen sequenced in a study of T-cell memory formation after mild COVID-19. TCRdb analysed the 5' RACE reads with MiXCR anew, one entry per CDR3 protein. Found here are 410,000 or so distinct CDR3 sequences, less than 25% of them singletons; the top ten hold around 12%. Specimen: PBMCs or a T cell subset sorted from them (not recorded which). The receptors originated from an adult woman who had mild COVID-19 (a few samples of this study predate the infection). Cell type and time point are not known.

In its sample, this clonotype was seen once. The chain carries TRBV12-3 or TRBV12-4 and TRBJ1-1; perhaps TRBD1 as D (5 bases). CDR3 size: 14 residues. V lost 5 bases, J lost 1 base, and 11 bases lay in between. CDR3 amino acids: CASSGSQGNTEAFF. The CDR3 coding sequence is TGTGCCAGCAGTGGCTCCCAGGGGAACACTGAAGCTTTCTTT.

The CDR3 loop reads CASSQGRQGPNTGELFF. The DNA for the CDR3 is TGTGCCAGCTCACAGGGTAGACAGGGTCCGAACACCGGGGAGCTGTTTTTT. The V gene is TRBV18, the J gene TRBJ2-2, with TRBD1 identical over 7 bases. This CDR3 is built from 17 residues. Germline trimming cut 4 bases from V and 0 bases from J; bases unmatched to any gene: 8. Per the germline V gene, CDR1 is KGHSH and CDR2 is LQKENI.

The gene calls are TRBV5-1 and TRBJ1-3; D is ambiguous. The V end was cut by 1 base, the J end by 1 base, with 9 bases between. The CDR3 is made up of 15 amino acids. The germline gives CDR1 SGHRS, CDR2 YFSETQ. CDR3 region: CASSLTDPSGNTIYF. The CDR3 nucleotides are TGCGCCAGCAGCTTGACGGACCCTTCTGGAAACACCATATATTTT. Full variable domain (remainder filled in from reference TRBV5-1 and TRBJ1-3): KAGVTQTPRYLIKTRGQQVTLSCSPISGHRSVSWYQQTPGQGLQFLFEYFSETQRNKGNFPGRFSGRQFSNSRSEMNVSTLELGDSALYLCASSLTDPSGNTIYFGEGSWLTVV.

The chain links TRBV5-1 to TRBJ2-1, with TRBD2 matching 10 bases. The CDR3 has 18 amino acids. The V segment lost 0 bases and the J segment 2 bases; nucleotides outside the gene matches: 8. Germline CDR1 is SGHRS and CDR2 is YFSETQ. CDR3 DNA: TGCGCCAGCAGCTTGGGGCAGGTTAGCGGGGGGCCCTACAATGAGCAGTTCTTC. It specifies CASSLGQVSGGPYNEQFF.

This clonotype was picked up a small number of times. This chain links TRBV12-3 or TRBV12-4 with TRBJ1-5; TRBD1 agrees at 7 bases. V shed 4 bases and J 6 bases; nucleotides not matched to a gene: 0. CDR3 size: 12 residues. CDR3 sequence (DNA): TGTGCCAGCAGTTGGGACAGTCAGCCCCAGCATTTT. Translating gives CASSWDSQPQHF.

The chain employs TRBV6-5 and TRBJ1-5, with D tentatively TRBD1 (6 bases). The germline V gene has CDR1 MNHEY and CDR2 SVGAGI. This CDR3 is 15 amino acids long. V shed 6 bases and J shed 1 base, with 13 bases lying between them. The CDR3 here is CASRTGTLSNQPQHF. The DNA for the CDR3 is TGTGCCAGCAGGACCGGGACATTAAGCAATCAGCCCCAGCATTTT.

This chain connects TRBV24-1 to TRBJ2-2; TRBD2 matches 7 bases. The V gene's germline CDR1 is KGHDR and CDR2 SFDVKD. Losses at the gene ends were 7 bases for V and 5 bases for J; bases not matched to a gene: 3. The CDR3 contains 13 residues. Written as DNA, the CDR3 is TGTGCCACCAGCCCCGGGGGGACCGGGGAGCTGTTTTTT. Its protein is CATSPGGTGELFF.

This clonotype was seen more than once but under ten times. V gene TRBV6-5 combines with J gene TRBJ1-4; D is ambiguous. CDR3 size: 12 residues. Per germline, CDR1 MNHEY and CDR2 SVGAGI. V lost 10 bases and J lost 6, with 12 bases in between. The CDR3 loop reads CATQGLDEKLFF. CDR3 coding DNA: TGTGCCACCCAAGGACTTGATGAAAAACTGTTTTTT.

This clonotype was seen just once. The rearrangement links TRBV12-3 or TRBV12-4 to TRBJ2-3; D remains unclear. The CDR3 extends over 13 amino acids. Trimming stripped 4 bases from V and 4 bases from J, with 9 bases between. In nucleotides, the CDR3 is TGTGCCAGCAGTTCGGTCCAAGCAGATACGCAGTATTTT. It yields the protein CASSSVQADTQYF.

This clonotype has just a few counts. V usage is TRBV5-1 and J usage is TRBJ1-2; tentative D call: TRBD1 (6 bases). With 0 bases removed from V and 11 bases from J, the gap between germline ends came to 11 bases. The CDR3 length is 12 residues. The V gene's germline CDR1 is SGHRS and CDR2 YFSETQ. For the CDR3, the DNA is TGCGCCAGCAGCTTGGAGGGGGGCGCATACACCTTC. Protein product: CASSLEGGAYTF.

This clonotype turned up a few times. This chain uses TRBV7-9 with TRBJ1-1; 11 positions agree with TRBD1. The J segment lost 11 bases and the V segment lost 4 bases, leaving 9 bases of the junction unmatched. Germline values: CDR1 SEHNR, CDR2 FQNEAQ (reference sequence). This CDR3 has 14 amino acids. Here the CDR3 DNA reads TGTGCCAGCAGCTCGGAAGGACAGGGGGCAAGGGCTTTCTTT. This gives the protein CASSSEGQGARAFF.

This clonotype was detected a few times. The chain uses TRBV24-1 and TRBJ1-5; D might be TRBD1 (6 bases). The CDR3 is 15 amino acids. The V gene's germline CDR1 is KGHDR and CDR2 SFDVKD. Trimming removed 7 bases from V and 6 bases from J, with 18 bases in between. The CDR3 region has the DNA TGTGCCACCAGCGATCAGGGGATTGGAGTTCAGCCCCAGCATTTT. This sequence encodes CATSDQGIGVQPQHF.

This clonotype was seen many times. The chain carries TRBV12-3 or TRBV12-4 and TRBJ2-7; D could derive from TRBD1 or TRBD2 (5 bases each). Trimming took 6 bases from V and 2 from J, leaving 11 bases between them. The CDR3 runs 13 residues. In nucleotides, the CDR3 is TGTGCCAGCAGCCTGGGACCTGCCTACGAGCAGTACTTC. Its translation is CASSLGPAYEQYF.

This chain uses TRBV4-1 with TRBJ2-7; 11 bases match TRBD1. The CDR3 consists of 16 residues. The V segment lost 3 bases and the J segment 3 bases; nucleotides outside the gene matches: 7. The germline gives CDR1 MGHRA, CDR2 YSYEKL. CDR3 in amino acids: CASSHRPGQGDYEQYF. The CDR3 nucleotides read TGCGCCAGCAGCCACCGGCCGGGACAGGGGGACTACGAGCAGTACTTC.

This clonotype was seen a handful of times. V usage is TRBV12-3 or TRBV12-4 and J usage is TRBJ2-1; no firm D call. With 6 bases removed from V and 2 bases from J, the gap between germline ends came to 11 bases. The CDR3 is 14 amino acids. Here the CDR3 reads CASRSSGPYNEQFF. CDR3 nucleotide sequence: TGTGCCAGCAGGAGCTCCGGGCCCTACAATGAGCAGTTCTTC.

The genes are TRBV12-3 or TRBV12-4 and TRBJ1-1; TRBD1 matches at 7 bases. This CDR3 comprises 12 residues. V lost 7 bases and J lost 5; bases outside the gene matches: 4. The CDR3 is CASTPTGTEAFF. Written as DNA, the CDR3 is TGTGCCAGCACCCCGACAGGGACTGAAGCTTTCTTT.

The rearrangement links TRBV10-3 to TRBJ2-7; TRBD1 might be the D (6 bases). Germline CDR1 ENHRY, CDR2 SYGVKD. The CDR3 has 16 amino acids. The germline V and J ends were trimmed by 3 bases and 3 bases, with 18 bases remaining between them. This CDR3 is CAISDADRRGGYEQYF. The CDR3, as DNA: TGTGCCATCAGTGATGCCGACCGCCGAGGGGGCTACGAGCAGTACTTC.

The chain uses TRBV7-6 and TRBJ1-1; the D gene is possibly TRBD1 (5 bases). The V and J ends lost 1 base and 6 bases respectively, with 9 bases between them. The germline V gene has CDR1 SGHVS and CDR2 FNYEAQ. The CDR3 has 13 amino acids. CDR3 protein: CASSLVRGAEAFF. In DNA form, the CDR3 reads TGTGCCAGCAGCTTAGTTAGGGGCGCTGAAGCTTTCTTT.

This clonotype was counted many times. The V call is TRBV5-1, the J call TRBJ2-7; D not resolved. V shed 1 base and J shed 0 bases, with 8 bases lying between them. The CDR3 consists of 14 residues. The germline gives CDR1 SGHRS, CDR2 YFSETQ. The CDR3 loop is CASSLLAGSYEQYF. CDR3 DNA: TGCGCCAGCAGCTTGCTTGCAGGCTCCTACGAGCAGTACTTC.

V gene TRBV24-1 combines with J gene TRBJ2-7; D remains unclear. In germline, CDR1 is KGHDR, CDR2 SFDVKD. Between the trimmed V and J ends, which lost 3 bases and 3 bases, there was a span of 8 bases. CDR3 length equals 13 residues. This CDR3 is CATSDPPNYEQYF. The CDR3 DNA reads TGTGCCACCAGTGATCCTCCTAACTACGAGCAGTACTTC.

This chain connects TRBV20-1 to TRBJ2-7; D ambiguous. Trimming stripped 5 bases from V and 7 bases from J, with 15 bases between. There are 12 residues in the CDR3. Germline V lookup: CDR1 DFQATT, CDR2 SNEGSKA (reference sequence). CDR3 protein: CSASDRAEEQYF. Here the CDR3 DNA reads TGCAGTGCTTCTGACCGAGCAGAAGAGCAGTACTTC.

In this sample, this clonotype turned up a few times. CDR3 sequence: CASSPQGAAAEKLFF. CDR3 DNA sequence: TGTGCCAGCAGCCCACAGGGGGCGGCGGCTGAAAAACTGTTTTTT. V usage is TRBV7-2 and J usage is TRBJ1-4; 9 positions agree with TRBD1. CDR3 size: 15 residues. The germline gives CDR1 SGHTA, CDR2 FQGNSA. Germline trimming cut 5 bases from V and 7 bases from J; bases unmatched to any gene: 8. Full variable domain (remainder filled in from reference TRBV7-2 and TRBJ1-4): GAGVSQSPSNKVTEKGKDVELRCDPISGHTALYWYRQSLGQGLEFLIYFQGNSAPDKSGLPSDRFSAERTGGSVSTLTIQRTQQEDSAVYLCASSPQGAAAEKLFFGSGTQLSVL.

The V gene is TRBV29-1, the J gene TRBJ2-5, with TRBD2 identical over 11 bases. Trimming cost V 2 bases and J 2 bases; bases outside gene matches: 1. This CDR3 has 14 residues. In germline, CDR1 is SQVTM, CDR2 ANQGSEA. The CDR3: CSVELAGGQETQYF. The CDR3 bases are TGCAGCGTTGAACTAGCGGGGGGTCAAGAGACCCAGTACTTC.

This clonotype was found many times. One end of the junction fails to match germline, which may point to a read error. The gene calls are TRBV5-1 and TRBJ1-2, with 7 bases lining up with TRBD1. In germline, CDR1 is SGHRS, CDR2 YFSETQ. The CDR3 is made up of 13 amino acids. CDR3 loop: CASSSTGDYGYTF. DNA for the CDR3: TGTGCCAGCAGCTCTACAGGGGACTATGGCTACACCTTC. The full variable domain, completed using reference TRBV5-1 and TRBJ1-2, is KAGVTQTPRYLIKTRGQQVTLSCSPISGHRSVSWYQQTPGQGLQFLFEYFSETQRNKGNFPGRFSGRQFSNSRSEMNVSTLELGDSALYLCASSSTGDYGYTFGSGTRLTVV.